These 10 T cell receptor beta chains originate from one sample sequenced in a study of T cells after yellow fever vaccination. A single record per CDR3 protein comes from TCRdb applying MiXCR to the 5' RACE reads. The data show some 500,000 distinct CDR3 sequences, approximately 13% seen once. This specimen was PBMCs, taken on the day of the yellow fever booster vaccination. The origin of the receptors is a man younger than 45 who received the YFV17D yellow fever vaccine.

The chain combines TRBV19 with TRBJ2-7; 8 nucleotides align to TRBD2. The CDR3 consists of 16 residues. CDR1 LNHDA and CDR2 SQIVND come from the germline V gene (reference sequence). V gave up 4 bases and J gave up 3 bases; unmatched junction bases: 11. The CDR3: CASSKSGGGAVYEQYF. CDR3 coding DNA: TGTGCCAGTAGTAAGTCGGGGGGGGGCGCCGTCTACGAGCAGTACTTC.

This clonotype was picked up a small number of times. The chain links TRBV5-1 to TRBJ2-4; 7 nucleotides line up with TRBD2. CDR3 length: 13 residues. J gave up 9 bases and V 4 bases, and 7 bases lay outside the gene matches. Germline V lookup: CDR1 SGHRS, CDR2 YFSETQ. The CDR3 DNA follows: TGCGCCAGCAGCGGGAGGGATACTAGCATTCAGTACTTC. This codes for CASSGRDTSIQYF.

This clonotype turned up a few times. The chain employs TRBV29-1 and TRBJ2-5; unclear D gene. CDR1 and CDR2 (germline): SQVTM, ANQGSEA. V shed 3 bases and J shed 2 bases, with 7 bases lying between them. The CDR3 is made up of 12 amino acids. The chain's CDR3 is CSVDSHQETQYF. The CDR3 region has the DNA TGCAGCGTTGACAGCCATCAAGAGACCCAGTACTTC.

V usage is TRBV20-1 and J usage is TRBJ2-1, with D tentatively TRBD1 or TRBD2 (5 bases each). Trimming took 4 bases from V and 0 from J, leaving 13 bases between them. The CDR3 has 15 residues. Germline CDR1 DFQATT, CDR2 SNEGSKA (reference sequence). DNA for the CDR3: TGCAGTGCTACCCCGGGACGACGCTCCTACAATGAGCAGTTCTTC. Translating gives CSATPGRRSYNEQFF.

The chain employs TRBV6-5 and TRBJ2-7, with TRBD2 matching 7 bases. The ends lost 0 bases at V and 3 bases at J; junction bases unmatched: 5. From germline, CDR1 is MNHEY and CDR2 SVGAGI. There are 15 residues in the CDR3. The CDR3 protein is CASSYSQGGNYEQYF. The CDR3 coding sequence is TGTGCCAGCAGTTACTCGCAGGGAGGGAACTACGAGCAGTACTTC.

The chain employs TRBV7-8 and TRBJ2-7; TRBD2 matches at 10 bases. The CDR3 is 15 residues long. Germline V gives CDR1 SGHVS, CDR2 FQNEAQ. V shed 1 base, J shed 6 bases, and the junction held 6 bases outside the gene matches. CDR3 region: CASSLVASGRGEQYF. CDR3 DNA: TGTGCCAGCAGCTTAGTGGCTAGCGGGAGAGGCGAGCAGTACTTC. Supplemented by reference TRBV7-8 and TRBJ2-7, the full variable domain reads GAGVSQSPRYKVAKRGQDVALRCDPISGHVSLFWYQQALGQGPEFLTYFQNEAQLDKSGLPSDRFFAERPEGSVSTLKIQRTQQEDSAVYLCASSLVASGRGEQYFGPGTRLTVT.

This clonotype turned up a few times. No conserved phenylalanine or tryptophan is present at the end of the CDR3, so a read error is the likely explanation. J is TRBJ2-5 and V is TRBV20-1; the D is unclear. Germline CDR1 is DFQATT and CDR2 is SNEGSKA (reference sequence). Trimming left V 4 bases short and J 1 base short, with 4 bases between. The CDR3 loop spans 11 amino acids. As DNA, the CDR3 is TGCAGTGCTACTGTCCAAGAGACCCAGTACTGC. Amino acids: CSATVQETQYC.

CDR3 sequence (DNA): TGTGCCTGGAATGAGAATGGCTACACCTTC. Amino acids: CAWNENGYTF. The chain joins TRBV30 to TRBJ1-2; D is unclear. Germline V gene sequence: CDR1 GTSNPN, CDR2 SVGIG (reference sequence). The ends were cut back, 4 bases at V and 6 bases at J, with 6 bases in the middle. The CDR3 extends over 10 amino acids.

The table lists this clonotype with a few counts. The chain employs TRBV27 and TRBJ2-7; 8 bases agree with TRBD1. Trimming cost V 5 bases and J 6 bases; bases outside gene matches: 12. This CDR3 has 15 residues. Germline V gives CDR1 MNHEY, CDR2 SMNVEV (reference sequence). CDR3 in amino acids: CASSAFGTGLGEQYF. The CDR3 DNA sequence: TGTGCCAGCAGTGCGTTCGGGACAGGTCTGGGCGAGCAGTACTTC.

This clonotype was found a few times. The V call is TRBV24-1, the J call TRBJ2-1, with 13 bases that match TRBD2. The V gene end was trimmed by 4 bases and the J gene end by 7 bases; junction bases not matched to a gene: 9. From germline, CDR1 is KGHDR and CDR2 SFDVKD. This CDR3 has 17 amino acids. The CDR3 is CATSEGLAGSPGNEQFF. In DNA, the CDR3 is TGTGCCACCAGTGAGGGACTAGCGGGATCCCCCGGGAATGAGCAGTTCTTC.